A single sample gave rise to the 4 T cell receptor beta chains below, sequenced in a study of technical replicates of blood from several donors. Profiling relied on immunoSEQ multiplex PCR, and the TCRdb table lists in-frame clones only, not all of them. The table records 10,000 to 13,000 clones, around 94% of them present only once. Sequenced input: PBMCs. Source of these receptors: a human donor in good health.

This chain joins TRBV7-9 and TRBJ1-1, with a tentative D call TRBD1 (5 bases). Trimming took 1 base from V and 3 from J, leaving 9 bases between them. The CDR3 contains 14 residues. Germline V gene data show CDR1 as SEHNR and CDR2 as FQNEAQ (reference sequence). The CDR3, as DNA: TGTGCCAGCAGCTTAGGGGCCAGGGACACTGAAGCTTTCTTT. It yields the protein CASSLGARDTEAFF.

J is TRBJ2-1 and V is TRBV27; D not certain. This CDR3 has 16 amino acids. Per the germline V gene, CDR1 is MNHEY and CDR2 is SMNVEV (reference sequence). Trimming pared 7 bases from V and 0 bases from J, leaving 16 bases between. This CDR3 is CASTSLGFSSYNEQFF. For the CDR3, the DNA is TGTGCCAGCACTTCCCTGGGCTTTAGCTCCTACAATGAGCAGTTCTTC.

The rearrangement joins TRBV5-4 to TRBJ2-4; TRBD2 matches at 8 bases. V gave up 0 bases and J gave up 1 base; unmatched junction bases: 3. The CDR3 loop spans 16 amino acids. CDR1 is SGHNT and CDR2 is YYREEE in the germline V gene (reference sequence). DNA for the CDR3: TGTGCCAGCAGCTTGGAGGGCGGGAGGGCCAAAAACATTCAGTACTTC. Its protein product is CASSLEGGRAKNIQYF.

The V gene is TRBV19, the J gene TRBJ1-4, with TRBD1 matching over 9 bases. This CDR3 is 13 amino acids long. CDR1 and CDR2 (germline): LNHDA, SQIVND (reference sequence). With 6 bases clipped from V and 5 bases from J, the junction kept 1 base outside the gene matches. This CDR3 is CASRGQGNEKLFF. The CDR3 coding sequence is TGTGCCAGTAGAGGACAGGGGAATGAAAAACTGTTTTTT.